This T cell receptor (beta chain) is drawn from a study of blood T cell repertoires in COVID-19. Study-wide background: Acute and convalescent COVID-19 specimens originated in the United States, Italy and Spain. PBMCs, B-cell-depleted T cells, or T cells were the source of the cDNA or gDNA that made up the material.

Participants were aged about 18 to 100 years, lived in roughly 23 US areas, and enrolled virtually. Authors' data handling: Using reference gene primer amplification, nucleated cell counts were estimated. Here immunoSEQ multiplex PCR was the method, and the copy in TCRdb shows in-frame clones only, minus some. D and trimming come from the DNA, and the V and J calls and clone size come from that table. The repertoire holds approximately 220,000 clones, with 87% as singletons. The CDR3 sequence is 14 residues long. Trimming stripped 5 bases from V and 1 base from J, with 9 bases between. CDR1 is MNHEY, CDR2 SVGAGI, per germline.

The TCR sequence derives from a woman in her thirties with acute COVID-19. This chain links TRBV6-5 with TRBJ2-1; D possibly corresponds to TRBD2 (6 bases). Material: PBMCs or T cells enriched from blood (not recorded which). The CDR3 here is CASSTGTSYNEQFF. The CDR3 DNA follows: TGTGCCAGCAGTACCGGGACTTCCTACAATGAGCAGTTCTTC.